Reported below is one T cell receptor beta chain. What it recognizes is unknown. The sample contains more than one DNA sequence encoding this CDR3. Only in-frame clones appear in the TCRdb table, and some are missing; sequencing was by immunoSEQ multiplex PCR. Found here are millions of clones, about 92% of them singletons; the top ten hold approximately 1.7%. J lost 7 bases, V lost 0 bases, and 4 bases had no gene match. This CDR3 is built from 15 residues. Germline V CDR1 and CDR2: SGDLS, YYNGEE. This specimen comes from a study of shared clonotypes between healthy human individuals. Study summary: Aged 18 to 49, the donors were a couple of women and a few men. The plates for each donor numbered three CD4 naive, three CD4 memory, two CD8 naive and one CD8 memory. Study outcomes and limitations: Clonotype sharing among donors likely depends on sequencing depth.

Naive CD8 cells lacked CD45RO, underwent positive selection for CCR7 and left out terminally differentiated effector memory CD45RA+ cells. Material for sequencing was naive CD8+ T cells from PBMCs. The chain has TRBV9 and TRBJ2-1; 10 bases are a match to TRBD2. This TCR was sampled from a man in his late teens or twenties in good health. Some clones in this sample may be carry-over from other donors' samples. The CDR3 DNA is TGTGCCAGCAGCGTAGGTACTAGCGGGGATAATGAGCAGTTCTTC. Its translation: CASSVGTSGDNEQFF.